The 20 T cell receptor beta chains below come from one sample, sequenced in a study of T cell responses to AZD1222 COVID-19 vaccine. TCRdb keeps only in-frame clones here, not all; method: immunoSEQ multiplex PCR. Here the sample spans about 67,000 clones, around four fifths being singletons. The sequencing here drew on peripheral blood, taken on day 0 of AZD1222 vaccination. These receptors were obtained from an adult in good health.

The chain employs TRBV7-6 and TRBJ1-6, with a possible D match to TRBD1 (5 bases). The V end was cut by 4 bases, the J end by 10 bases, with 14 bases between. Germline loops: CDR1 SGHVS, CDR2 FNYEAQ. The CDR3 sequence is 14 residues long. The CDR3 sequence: CASSSVFGGSPLHF. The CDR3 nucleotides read TGTGCCAGCAGCTCCGTCTTCGGGGGGTCACCCCTCCACTTT.

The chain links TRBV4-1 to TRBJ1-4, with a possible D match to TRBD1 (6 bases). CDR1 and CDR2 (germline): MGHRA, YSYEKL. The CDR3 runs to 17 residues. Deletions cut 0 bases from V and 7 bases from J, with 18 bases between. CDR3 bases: TGCGCCAGCAGCCAAGATTTTCGCAGGGGCGTAGGTGAAAAACTGTTTTTT. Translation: CASSQDFRRGVGEKLFF.

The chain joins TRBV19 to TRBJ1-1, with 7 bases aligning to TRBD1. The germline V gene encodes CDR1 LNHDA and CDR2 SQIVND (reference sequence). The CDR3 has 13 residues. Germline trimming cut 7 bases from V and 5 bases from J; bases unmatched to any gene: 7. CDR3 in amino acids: CASIFQGGTEAFF. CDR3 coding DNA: TGTGCCAGTATTTTTCAGGGGGGAACTGAAGCTTTCTTT.

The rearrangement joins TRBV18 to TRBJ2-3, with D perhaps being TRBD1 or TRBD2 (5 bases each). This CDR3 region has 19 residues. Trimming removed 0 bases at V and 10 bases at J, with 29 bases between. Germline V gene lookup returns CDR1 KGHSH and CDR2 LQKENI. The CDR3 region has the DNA TGTGCCAGCTCACCACCGACAGCCCGTGGAGGCCCTTCCTTGATTGCGCAGTATTTT. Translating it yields CASSPPTARGGPSLIAQYF.

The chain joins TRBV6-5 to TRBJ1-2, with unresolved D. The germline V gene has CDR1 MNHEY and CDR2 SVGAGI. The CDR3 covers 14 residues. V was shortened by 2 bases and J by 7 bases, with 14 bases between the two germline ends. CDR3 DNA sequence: TGTGCCAGCAGTTACGAAGGACCTATCTCTGGCTACACCTTC. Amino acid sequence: CASSYEGPISGYTF.

The CDR3 here is CASSLPPNTEAFF. The CDR3 DNA follows: TGTGCCAGCAGTCTGCCACCTAACACTGAAGCTTTCTTT. The chain employs TRBV12-3 or TRBV12-4 and TRBJ1-1; no clear D. Deletions cut 5 bases from V and 2 bases from J, with 9 bases between. The CDR3 has 13 residues.

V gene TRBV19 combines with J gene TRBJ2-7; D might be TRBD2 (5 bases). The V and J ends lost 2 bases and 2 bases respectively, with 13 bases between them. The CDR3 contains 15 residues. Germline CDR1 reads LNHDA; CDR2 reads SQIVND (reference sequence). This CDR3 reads CASSIIATSAYEQYF. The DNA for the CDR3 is TGTGCCAGTAGTATAATAGCGACCTCAGCCTACGAGCAGTACTTC.

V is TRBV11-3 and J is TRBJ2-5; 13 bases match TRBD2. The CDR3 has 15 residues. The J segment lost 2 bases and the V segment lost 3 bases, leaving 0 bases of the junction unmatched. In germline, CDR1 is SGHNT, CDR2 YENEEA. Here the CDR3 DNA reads TGTGCCAGCAGCTTGGGACTAGCGGGACAAGAGACCCAGTACTTC. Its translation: CASSLGLAGQETQYF.

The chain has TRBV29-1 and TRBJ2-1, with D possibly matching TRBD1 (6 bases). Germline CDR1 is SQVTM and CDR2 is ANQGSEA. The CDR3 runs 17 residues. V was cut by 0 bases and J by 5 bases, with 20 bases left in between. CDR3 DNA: TGCAGCGTTGAAGATCCCCAGGGGACCCCTTTCAACAATGAGCAGTTCTTC. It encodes CSVEDPQGTPFNNEQFF.

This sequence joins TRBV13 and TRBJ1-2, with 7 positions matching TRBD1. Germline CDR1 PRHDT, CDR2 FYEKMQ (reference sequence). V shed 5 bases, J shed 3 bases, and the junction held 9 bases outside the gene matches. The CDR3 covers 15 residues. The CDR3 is CASSPRQGVDYGYTF. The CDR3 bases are TGTGCCAGCAGCCCACGTCAGGGGGTAGACTATGGCTACACCTTC. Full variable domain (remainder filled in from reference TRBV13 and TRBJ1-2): AAGVIQSPRHLIKEKRETATLKCYPIPRHDTVYWYQQGPGQDPQFLISFYEKMQSDKGSIPDRFSAQQFSDYHSELNMSSLELGDSALYFCASSPRQGVDYGYTFGSGTRLTVV.

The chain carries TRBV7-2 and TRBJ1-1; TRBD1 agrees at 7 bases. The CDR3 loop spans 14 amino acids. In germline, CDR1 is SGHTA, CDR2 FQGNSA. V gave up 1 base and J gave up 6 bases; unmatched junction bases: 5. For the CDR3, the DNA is TGTGCCAGCAGCTTAGATCCACAGGGGTCTGAAGCTTTCTTT. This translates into CASSLDPQGSEAFF. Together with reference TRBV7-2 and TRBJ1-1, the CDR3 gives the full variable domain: GAGVSQSPSNKVTEKGKDVELRCDPISGHTALYWYRQSLGQGLEFLIYFQGNSAPDKSGLPSDRFSAERTGGSVSTLTIQRTQQEDSAVYLCASSLDPQGSEAFFGQGTRLTVV.

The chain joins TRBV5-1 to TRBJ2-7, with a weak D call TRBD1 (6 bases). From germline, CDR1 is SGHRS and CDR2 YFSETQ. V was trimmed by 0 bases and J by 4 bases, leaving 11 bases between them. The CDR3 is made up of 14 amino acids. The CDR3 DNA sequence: TGCGCCAGCAGCTTGGAGGGGGTGAGGTACGAGCAGTACTTC. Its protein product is CASSLEGVRYEQYF.

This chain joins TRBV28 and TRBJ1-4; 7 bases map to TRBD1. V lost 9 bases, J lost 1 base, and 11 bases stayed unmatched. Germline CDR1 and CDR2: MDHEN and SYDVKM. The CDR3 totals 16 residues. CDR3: CASHITGEGTNEKLFF. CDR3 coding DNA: TGTGCCAGTCATATCACAGGGGAAGGAACTAATGAAAAACTGTTTTTT.

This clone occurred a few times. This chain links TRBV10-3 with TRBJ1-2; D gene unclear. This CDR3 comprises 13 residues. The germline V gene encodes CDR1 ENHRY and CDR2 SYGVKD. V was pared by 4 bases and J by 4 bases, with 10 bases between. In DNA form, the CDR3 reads TGTGCCATCAGTGGAGGACTCGGCTATGGCTACACCTTC. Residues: CAISGGLGYGYTF.

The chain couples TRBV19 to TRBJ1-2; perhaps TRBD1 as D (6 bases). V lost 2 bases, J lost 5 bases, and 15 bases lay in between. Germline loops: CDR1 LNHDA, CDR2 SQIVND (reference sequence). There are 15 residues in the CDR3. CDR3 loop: CASSINRGRGYGYTF. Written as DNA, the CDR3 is TGTGCCAGTAGTATAAATAGGGGCAGGGGATATGGCTACACCTTC.

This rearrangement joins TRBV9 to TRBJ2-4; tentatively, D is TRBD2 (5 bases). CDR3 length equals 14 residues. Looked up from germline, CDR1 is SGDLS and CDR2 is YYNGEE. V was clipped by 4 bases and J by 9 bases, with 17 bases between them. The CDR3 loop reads CASSPQEARAIQYF. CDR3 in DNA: TGTGCCAGCAGCCCCCAGGAGGCGCGGGCCATTCAGTACTTC.

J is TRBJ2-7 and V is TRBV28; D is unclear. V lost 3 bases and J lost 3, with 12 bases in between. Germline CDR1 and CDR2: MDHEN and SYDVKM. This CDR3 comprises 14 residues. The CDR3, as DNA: TGTGCCAGCAGTTTCTTTGACCGAGGCTACGAGCAGTACTTC. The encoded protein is CASSFFDRGYEQYF.

The DNA for the CDR3 is TGTGCCAGCAGCCAAGGGAGCCTCTCTGGAAACACCATATATTTT. Translating gives CASSQGSLSGNTIYF. V gene TRBV7-2 combines with J gene TRBJ1-3; D is unresolved. The length of the CDR3 is 15 residues. V was pared by 5 bases and J by 0 bases, with 11 bases between. Per the germline V gene, CDR1 is SGHTA and CDR2 is FQGNSA. The full variable domain, rest sourced from reference TRBV7-2 and TRBJ1-3, is GAGVSQSPSNKVTEKGKDVELRCDPISGHTALYWYRQSLGQGLEFLIYFQGNSAPDKSGLPSDRFSAERTGGSVSTLTIQRTQQEDSAVYLCASSQGSLSGNTIYFGEGSWLTVV.

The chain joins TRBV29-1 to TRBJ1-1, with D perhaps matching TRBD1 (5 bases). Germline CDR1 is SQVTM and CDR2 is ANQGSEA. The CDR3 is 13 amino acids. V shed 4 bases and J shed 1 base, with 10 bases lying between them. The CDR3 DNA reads TGCAGCGTTGTTGGGGGATCGAACACTGAAGCTTTCTTT. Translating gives CSVVGGSNTEAFF.

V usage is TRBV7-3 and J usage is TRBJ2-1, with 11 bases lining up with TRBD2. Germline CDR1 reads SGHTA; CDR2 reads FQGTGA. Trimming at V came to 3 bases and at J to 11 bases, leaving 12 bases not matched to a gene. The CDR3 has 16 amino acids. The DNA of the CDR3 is TGTGCCAGCAGCTTCACTAGCGGGGGCACCCAGGGTAAGCAGTTCTTC. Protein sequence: CASSFTSGGTQGKQFF.